This TCR beta chain was captured in a study of OX40 agonist ivuxolimab in advanced cancers. TCRdb's table, derived via immunoSEQ multiplex PCR, lists solely in-frame clones and lacks some. The top ten clones hold about 0.73% of a sample with fewer than 85,000 clones, around 83% of them seen once. The study's findings and limits: Blood T cells, both CD4+ and CD8+, expanded clonally by week 6 at 0.1 to 3.0 mg/kg.

Germline CDR1 is SGHRS and CDR2 is YFSETQ. Trimming cost V 5 bases and J 0 bases; bases outside gene matches: 10. The length of the CDR3 is 16 residues. On this clone itself: Its antigen is unknown.

This specimen was CD4+ or CD8+ T cells sorted from blood, taken in a trial of the OX40 agonist ivuxolimab. The receptor comes from an adult with an advanced solid tumor such as melanoma, head and neck, liver or kidney cancer. The rearrangement uses TRBV5-1 and TRBJ2-7; 8 bases are a match to TRBD2. The DNA of the CDR3 is TGCGCCAGCAGACGGCAGAGCGGGAGCTCCTCCTACGAGCAGTACTTC. Amino acid sequence: CASRRQSGSSSYEQYF.